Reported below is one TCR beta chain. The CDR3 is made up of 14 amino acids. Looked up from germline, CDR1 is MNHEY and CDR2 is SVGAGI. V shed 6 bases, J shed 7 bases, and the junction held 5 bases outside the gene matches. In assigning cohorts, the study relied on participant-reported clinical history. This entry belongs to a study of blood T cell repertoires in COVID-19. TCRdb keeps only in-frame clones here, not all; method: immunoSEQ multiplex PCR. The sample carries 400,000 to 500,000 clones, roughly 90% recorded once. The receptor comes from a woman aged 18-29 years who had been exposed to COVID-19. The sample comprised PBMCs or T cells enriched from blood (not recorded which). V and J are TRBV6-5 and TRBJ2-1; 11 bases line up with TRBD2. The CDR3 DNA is TGTGCCAGCAGCTGGACTAGCGGGTCTAATGAGCAGTTCTTC. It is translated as CASSWTSGSNEQFF.